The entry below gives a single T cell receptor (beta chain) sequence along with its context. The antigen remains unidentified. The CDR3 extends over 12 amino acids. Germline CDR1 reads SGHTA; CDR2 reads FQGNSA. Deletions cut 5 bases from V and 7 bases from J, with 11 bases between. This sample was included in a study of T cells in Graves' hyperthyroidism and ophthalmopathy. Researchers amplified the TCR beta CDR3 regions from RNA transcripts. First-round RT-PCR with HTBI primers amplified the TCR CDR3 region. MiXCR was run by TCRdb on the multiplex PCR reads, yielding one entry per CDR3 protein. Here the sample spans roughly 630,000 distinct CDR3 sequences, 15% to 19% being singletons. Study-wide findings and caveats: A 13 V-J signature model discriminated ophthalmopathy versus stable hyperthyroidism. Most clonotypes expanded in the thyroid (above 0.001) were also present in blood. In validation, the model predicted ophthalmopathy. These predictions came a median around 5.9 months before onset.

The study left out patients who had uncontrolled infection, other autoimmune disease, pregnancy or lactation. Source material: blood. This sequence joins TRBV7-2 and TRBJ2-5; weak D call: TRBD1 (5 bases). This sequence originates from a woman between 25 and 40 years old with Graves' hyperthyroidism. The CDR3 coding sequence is TGTGCCAGCAGCCAAGGGGCCGGGACCCAGTACTTC. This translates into CASSQGAGTQYF.